This TCR beta chain was sequenced during a study of T cell repertoires and Cas9 in healthy adults. Background on the study: SpCas9-reactive CD4 and CD8 T cells were characterized for potency, cytotoxicity and lineage. Study findings and constraints: SpCas9-reactive effector T cells were reportedly restrained in vitro by SpCas9-reactive regulatory T cells.

The germline V gene has CDR1 SGHNT and CDR2 YENEEA. CDR3 length equals 16 residues. Trimming at V came to 0 bases and at J to 8 bases, leaving 7 bases not matched to a gene. Measured with immunoSEQ multiplex PCR; TCRdb has only the in-frame clones, and not every one. The sample has about 22,000 clones, around 90% seen once; the top ten hold 0.84%. On this clone: What it binds is unknown.

Source material: CD4+ effector T cells (CD127+, CD25-, CD137-, CD154-) from PBMCs; culture status not recorded. The V gene is TRBV11-3, the J gene TRBJ2-1; 10 bases fit TRBD1. This clonotype was sampled from a human donor in good health. CDR3 DNA sequence: TGTGCCAGCAGCTTAGACTCGGGACAGGGGTACCATGAGCAGTTCTTC. It specifies CASSLDSGQGYHEQFF. Full variable domain (rest looked up from reference TRBV11-3 and TRBJ2-1): EAGVVQSPRYKIIEKKQPVAFWCNPISGHNTLYWYLQNLGQGPELLIRYENEEAVDDSQLPKDRFSAERLKGVDSTLKIQPAELGDSAVYLCASSLDSGQGYHEQFFGPGTRLTVL.